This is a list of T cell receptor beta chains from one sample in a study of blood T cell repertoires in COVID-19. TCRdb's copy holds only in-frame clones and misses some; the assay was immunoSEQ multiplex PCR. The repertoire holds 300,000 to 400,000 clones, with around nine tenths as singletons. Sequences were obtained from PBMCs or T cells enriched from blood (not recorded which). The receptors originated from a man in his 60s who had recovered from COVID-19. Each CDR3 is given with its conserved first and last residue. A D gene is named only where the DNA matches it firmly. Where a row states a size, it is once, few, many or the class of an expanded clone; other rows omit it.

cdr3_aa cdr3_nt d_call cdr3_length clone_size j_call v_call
CASSQYDRAQETQYF TGCGCCAGCAGCCAATACGACAGGGCCCAAGAGACCCAGTACTTC TRBD1 15 once TRBJ2-5 TRBV4-1
CAIREVGRPYQETQYF TGTGCCATACGAGAAGTAGGGAGGCCCTACCAAGAGACCCAGTACTTC . 16 . TRBJ2-5 TRBV28
CASSVGGLSYNEQFF TGTGCCAGCAGCGTCGGCGGCCTCTCCTACAATGAGCAGTTCTTC . 15 . TRBJ2-1 TRBV9
CSARPNYEQYF TGCAGTGCTAGACCCAACTACGAGCAGTACTTC . 11 . TRBJ2-7 TRBV20-1
CASSSGTDNSPLHF TGTGCCAGCAGTTCCGGGACAGATAATTCACCCCTCCACTTT TRBD1 14 . TRBJ1-6 TRBV6-5
CASSSLRAQHF TGTGCCAGCAGTTCCCTACGGGCCCAGCATTTT . 11 . TRBJ1-5 TRBV6-5
CASSSPGQGISPLHF TGTGCCAGCAGTTCCCCGGGACAGGGAATTTCACCCCTCCACTTT TRBD1 15 . TRBJ1-6 TRBV6-2/TRBV6-3
CASSLDRQQFF TGTGCCAGCAGCCTAGACAGACAGCAGTTCTTC . 11 . TRBJ2-1 TRBV28
CASSLAGANTVYGYTF TGCGCCAGCAGCCTTGCGGGGGCTAACACCGTCTATGGCTACACCTTC . 16 . TRBJ1-2 TRBV5-1
CASSLSLAGDDEQFF TGTGCCAGCAGCTTGTCCCTAGCGGGAGACGATGAGCAGTTCTTC TRBD2 15 . TRBJ2-1 TRBV7-9
CASSPGGPVRQYF TGTGCCAGCTCACCGGGGGGGCCCGTCAGGCAGTACTTC . 13 . TRBJ2-7 TRBV18
CASSEQAVGYGYTF TGTGCCAGCAGTGAACAGGCAGTGGGCTATGGCTACACCTTC . 14 . TRBJ1-2 TRBV27
CASSLLGQGYTEAFF TGTGCCAGCAGCTTGCTTGGACAGGGGTACACTGAAGCTTTCTTT TRBD1 15 . TRBJ1-1 TRBV5-5